The TCR beta chain described here comes from a study of T-cell reconstitution after alpha-beta-depleted transplantation in children. Construction of the TCRbeta library involved unique molecular identifiers. TCRdb called the PCR reads again in MiXCR, with one record for every CDR3 protein. The sample contains 450,000 to 550,000 distinct CDR3 sequences, about an eighth of which appear only once. At least ten counts were recorded for this clonotype. The CDR3 spans 13 residues. The ends lost 8 bases at V and 10 bases at J; junction bases unmatched: 7. The sequences come from PBMCs, mostly from graft donor cells, collected 180 days after TCRalphabeta/CD19-depleted stem cell transplant. The chain employs TRBV12-3 or TRBV12-4 and TRBJ2-1; 11 bases are a match to TRBD2. The TCR originated in a female patient aged 2-10 years who had a stem cell transplant for aplastic anemia, so the T cells may come from the graft donor. This CDR3 reads CASGTSGLGEQFF. The CDR3 DNA sequence: TGTGCCAGCGGGACTAGCGGTTTGGGGGAGCAGTTCTTC.